The T cell receptor (beta chain) described here comes from a study of human T cells and chemical hapten exposure. In TCRdb, the RACE reads were re-called with MiXCR into one record per CDR3 protein. The sample holds over 85,000 distinct CDR3 sequences, 9.3% seen once. As to time point: patch test 2, 6 weeks after DPC sensitization. The treatment is: therapeutic diphenylcyclopropenone sensitization with weekly scalp DPC. Germline V gives CDR1 SGHVS, CDR2 FQNEAQ. V lost 3 bases and J 6 bases, leaving 12 bases between the germline ends. CDR3 length equals 14 residues. The receptor was isolated from a middle-aged woman with alopecia areata. Some clones in this sample may be carry-over from other donors' samples. The source was whole blood, collected in connection with sensitization to the hapten diphenylcyclopropenone (DPC). The genes are TRBV7-8 and TRBJ1-5, with no clear D. CDR3 residues: CASSFLKPGQPQHF. CDR3 sequence (DNA): TGTGCCAGCAGCTTCCTCAAACCGGGTCAGCCCCAGCATTTT. The full variable domain, with the rest looked up from reference TRBV7-8 and TRBJ1-5, is GAGVSQSPRYKVAKRGQDVALRCDPISGHVSLFWYQQALGQGPEFLTYFQNEAQLDKSGLPSDRFFAERPEGSVSTLKIQRTQQEDSAVYLCASSFLKPGQPQHFGDGTRLSIL.